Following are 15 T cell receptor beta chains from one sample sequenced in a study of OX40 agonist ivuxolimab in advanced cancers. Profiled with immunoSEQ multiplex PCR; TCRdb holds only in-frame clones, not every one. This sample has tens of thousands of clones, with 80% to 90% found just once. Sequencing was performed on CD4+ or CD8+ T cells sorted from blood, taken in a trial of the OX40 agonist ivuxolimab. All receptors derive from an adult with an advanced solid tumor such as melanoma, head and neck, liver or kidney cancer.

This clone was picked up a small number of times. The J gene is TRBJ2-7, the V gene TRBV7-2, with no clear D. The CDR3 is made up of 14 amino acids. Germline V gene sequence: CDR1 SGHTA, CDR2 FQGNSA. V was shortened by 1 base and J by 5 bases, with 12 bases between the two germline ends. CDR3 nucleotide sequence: TGTGCCAGCAGCTTAGAAAGAAGTAACCACGAGCAGTACTTC. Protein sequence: CASSLERSNHEQYF. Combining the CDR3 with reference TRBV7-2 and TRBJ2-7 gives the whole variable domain GAGVSQSPSNKVTEKGKDVELRCDPISGHTALYWYRQSLGQGLEFLIYFQGNSAPDKSGLPSDRFSAERTGGSVSTLTIQRTQQEDSAVYLCASSLERSNHEQYFGPGTRLTVT.

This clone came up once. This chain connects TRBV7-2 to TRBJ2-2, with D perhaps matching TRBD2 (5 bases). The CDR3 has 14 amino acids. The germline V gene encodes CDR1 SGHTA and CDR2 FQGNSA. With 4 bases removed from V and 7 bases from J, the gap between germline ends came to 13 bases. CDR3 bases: TGTGCCAGCAGCTCAATCTACGGAGGCGGGGAGCTGTTTTTT. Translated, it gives CASSSIYGGGELFF. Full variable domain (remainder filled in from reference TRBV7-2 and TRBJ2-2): GAGVSQSPSNKVTEKGKDVELRCDPISGHTALYWYRQSLGQGLEFLIYFQGNSAPDKSGLPSDRFSAERTGGSVSTLTIQRTQQEDSAVYLCASSSIYGGGELFFGEGSRLTVL.

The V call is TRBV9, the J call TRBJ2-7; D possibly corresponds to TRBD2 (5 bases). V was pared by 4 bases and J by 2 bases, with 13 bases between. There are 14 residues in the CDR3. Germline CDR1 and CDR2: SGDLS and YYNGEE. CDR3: CASSISDSTYEQYF. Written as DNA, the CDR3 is TGTGCCAGCAGCATTTCGGACTCGACCTACGAGCAGTACTTC.

This CDR3 is CASSSTGPGGYTF. DNA of the CDR3: TGTGCCAGCAGTTCGACAGGGCCGGGGGGCTACACCTTC. This rearrangement joins TRBV6-5 to TRBJ1-2; 7 nucleotides line up with TRBD1. The CDR3 contains 13 residues. Trimming removed 4 bases from V and 8 bases from J; junction bases left unmatched: 7. Germline loops: CDR1 MNHEY, CDR2 SVGAGI.

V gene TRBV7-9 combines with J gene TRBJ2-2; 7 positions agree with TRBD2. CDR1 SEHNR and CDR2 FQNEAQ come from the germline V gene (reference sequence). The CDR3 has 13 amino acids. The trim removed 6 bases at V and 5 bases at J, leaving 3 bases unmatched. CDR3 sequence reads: CASSFSGTGELFF. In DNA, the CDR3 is TGTGCCAGCAGTTTTAGCGGGACCGGGGAGCTGTTTTTT.

The CDR3: CASRKDSSGNTIYF. DNA of the CDR3: TGTGCCAGCAGAAAGGACAGCTCTGGAAACACCATATATTTT. V and J are TRBV7-9 and TRBJ1-3; tentative D call: TRBD1 (6 bases). The V and J ends lost 6 bases and 0 bases respectively, with 9 bases between them. The germline gives CDR1 SEHNR, CDR2 FQNEAQ (reference sequence). CDR3 length: 14 amino acids. The whole variable domain, filled in from reference TRBV7-9 and TRBJ1-3, reads DTGVSQNPRHKITKRGQNVTFRCDPISEHNRLYWYRQTLGQGPEFLTYFQNEAQLEKSRLLSDRFSAERPKGSFSTLEIQRTEQGDSAMYLCASRKDSSGNTIYFGEGSWLTVV.

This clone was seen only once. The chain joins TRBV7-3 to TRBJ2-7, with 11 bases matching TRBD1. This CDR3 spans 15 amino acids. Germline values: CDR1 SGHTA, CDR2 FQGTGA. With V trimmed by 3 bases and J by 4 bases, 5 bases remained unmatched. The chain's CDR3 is CASSFHGTGGYEQYF. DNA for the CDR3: TGTGCCAGCAGCTTTCACGGGACAGGGGGGTACGAGCAGTACTTC.

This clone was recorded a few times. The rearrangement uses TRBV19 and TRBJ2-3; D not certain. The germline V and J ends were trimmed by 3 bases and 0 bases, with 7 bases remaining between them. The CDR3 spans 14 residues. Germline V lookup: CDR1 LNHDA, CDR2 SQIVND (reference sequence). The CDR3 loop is CASSIRESTDTQYF. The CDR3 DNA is TGTGCCAGTAGTATTCGTGAGAGCACAGATACGCAGTATTTT.

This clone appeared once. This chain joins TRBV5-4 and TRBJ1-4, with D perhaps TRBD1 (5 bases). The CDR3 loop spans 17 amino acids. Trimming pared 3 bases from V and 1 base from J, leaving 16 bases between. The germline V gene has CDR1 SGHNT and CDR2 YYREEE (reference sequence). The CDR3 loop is CASSSGLVGGTNEKLFF. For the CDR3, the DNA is TGTGCCAGCAGCTCCGGCTTGGTTGGGGGAACTAATGAAAAACTGTTTTTT.

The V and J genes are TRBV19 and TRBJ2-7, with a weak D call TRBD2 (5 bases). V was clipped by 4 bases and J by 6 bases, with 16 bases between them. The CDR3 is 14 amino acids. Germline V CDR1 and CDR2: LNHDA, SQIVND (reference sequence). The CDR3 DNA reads TGTGCCAGTAGTACGCTGCTTGGAGGCGCCGAGCAGTACTTC. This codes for CASSTLLGGAEQYF. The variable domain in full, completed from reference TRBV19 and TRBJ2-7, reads DGGITQSPKYLFRKEGQNVTLSCEQNLNHDAMYWYRQDPGQGLRLIYYSQIVNDFQKGDIAEGYSVSREKKESFPLTVTSAQKNPTAFYLCASSTLLGGAEQYFGPGTRLTVT.

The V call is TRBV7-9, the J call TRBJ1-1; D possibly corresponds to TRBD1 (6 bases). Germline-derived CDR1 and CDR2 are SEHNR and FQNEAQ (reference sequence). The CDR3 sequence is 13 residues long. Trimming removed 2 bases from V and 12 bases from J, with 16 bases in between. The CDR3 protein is CASSLPQDSGTFF. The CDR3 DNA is TGTGCCAGCAGCTTACCACAGGACAGCGGGACTTTCTTT. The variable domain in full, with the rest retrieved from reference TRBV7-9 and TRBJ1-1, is DTGVSQNPRHKITKRGQNVTFRCDPISEHNRLYWYRQTLGQGPEFLTYFQNEAQLEKSRLLSDRFSAERPKGSFSTLEIQRTEQGDSAMYLCASSLPQDSGTFFGQGTRLTVV.

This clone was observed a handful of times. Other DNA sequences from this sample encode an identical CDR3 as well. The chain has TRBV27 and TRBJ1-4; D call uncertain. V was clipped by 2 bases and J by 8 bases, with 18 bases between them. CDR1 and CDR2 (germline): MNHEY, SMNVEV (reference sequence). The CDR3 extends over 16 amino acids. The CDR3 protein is CASSLTAAGVGEKLFF. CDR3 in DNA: TGTGCCAGCAGTTTAACCGCGGCTGGGGTGGGGGAAAAACTGTTTTTT.

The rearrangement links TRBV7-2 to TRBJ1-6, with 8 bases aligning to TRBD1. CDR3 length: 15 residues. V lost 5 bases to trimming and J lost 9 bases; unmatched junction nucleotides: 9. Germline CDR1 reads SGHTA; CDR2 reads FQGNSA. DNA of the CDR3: TGTGCCAGCAGCACAGGGACAGGAGGGTTTTCACCCCTCCACTTT. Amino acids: CASSTGTGGFSPLHF.

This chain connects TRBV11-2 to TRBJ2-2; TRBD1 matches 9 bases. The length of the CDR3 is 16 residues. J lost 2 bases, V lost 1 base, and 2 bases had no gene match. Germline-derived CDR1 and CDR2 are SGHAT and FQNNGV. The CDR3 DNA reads TGTGCCAGCAGCTTAGCAACAGGGGGCAACACCGGGGAGCTGTTTTTT. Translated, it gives CASSLATGGNTGELFF.

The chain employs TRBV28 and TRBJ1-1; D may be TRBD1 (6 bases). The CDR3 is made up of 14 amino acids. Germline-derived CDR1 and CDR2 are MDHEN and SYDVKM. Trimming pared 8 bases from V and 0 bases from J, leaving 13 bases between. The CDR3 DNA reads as TGTGCCAGCCAGGACAGTCCCATGAACACTGAAGCTTTCTTT. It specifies CASQDSPMNTEAFF. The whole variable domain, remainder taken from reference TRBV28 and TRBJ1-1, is DVKVTQSSRYLVKRTGEKVFLECVQDMDHENMFWYRQDPGLGLRLIYFSYDVKMKEKGDIPEGYSVSREKKERFSLILESASTNQTSMYLCASQDSPMNTEAFFGQGTRLTVV.